A single sample is the source of the 26 T cell receptor beta chains below, sequenced in a study of CD8+CD57+ T cells in acquired aplastic anemia. Patients picked for sequencing had shown CD8+CD57+ cell expansion detected by flow cytometry. Genomic DNA templated the TCR beta VDJ and CDR3 profiling. TCRdb fed the reads into MiXCR, producing one record per CDR3 protein. The sample has under 250,000 distinct CDR3 sequences, more than 45% seen once. Sample: sorted CD4+, CD8+, or CD8+CD57+ T cells (not recorded which) from PBMCs. The receptors here all came from a human donor with aplastic anemia.

The chain has TRBV10-2 and TRBJ1-2, with 8 bases fitting TRBD1. The germline V gene has CDR1 WSHSY and CDR2 SAAADI. The CDR3 extends over 13 amino acids. After removal of 11 bases from V and 2 bases from J, the junction contained 7 bases not matched to a gene. The chain's CDR3 is CAEQTGANYGYTF. The CDR3 bases are TGCGCCGAACAGACAGGGGCCAACTATGGCTACACCTTC.

This clonotype was picked up many times. V gene TRBV2 combines with J gene TRBJ1-6; 10 bases match TRBD1. The CDR3 extends over 17 amino acids. Germline CDR1 reads SNHLY; CDR2 reads FYNNEI. V shed 1 base and J 9 bases; nucleotides not matched to a gene: 9. CDR3 in amino acids: CASSEVGGDRGFSPLHF. DNA for the CDR3: TGTGCCAGCAGTGAAGTAGGAGGGGACAGGGGTTTTTCACCCCTCCACTTT.

Comments on this clonotype: This may be a read error: a much more frequent sequence differs by one nucleotide. The chain uses TRBV5-4 and TRBJ2-2; D may be TRBD2 (5 bases). The CDR3 loop spans 13 amino acids. Germline V lookup: CDR1 SGHNT, CDR2 YYREEE (reference sequence). The CDR3 DNA reads as TGTGCCAGCAGCTTTGGTAGTGCCGGGGAGCCGTTTTTT. This encodes CASSFGSAGEPFF.

This clonotype was seen a few times. The V and J genes are TRBV7-2 and TRBJ2-5; TRBD2 matches at 7 bases. The CDR3 runs 15 residues. Germline lookup yields CDR1 SGHTA and CDR2 FQGNSA. With V trimmed by 6 bases and J by 5 bases, 12 bases remained unmatched. CDR3 residues: CASRKMYGGGETQYF. CDR3 bases: TGTGCCAGCAGGAAAATGTACGGGGGAGGGGAGACCCAGTACTTC.

This clonotype was seen many times. The rearrangement uses TRBV24-1 and TRBJ2-7; D may match TRBD1 or TRBD2 (5 bases each). Trimming took 9 bases from V and 5 from J, leaving 19 bases between them. Germline CDR1 KGHDR, CDR2 SFDVKD. The CDR3 consists of 14 residues. CDR3 sequence reads: CATQLMERGNEQYF. CDR3 nucleotide sequence: TGTGCCACCCAACTAATGGAGAGGGGAAACGAGCAGTACTTC.

This clonotype was detected ten times or more. The J gene is TRBJ2-1, the V gene TRBV4-1; D is undetermined. The CDR3 spans 15 residues. Per the germline V gene, CDR1 is MGHRA and CDR2 is YSYEKL. V lost 1 base and J 5 bases, leaving 12 bases between the germline ends. For the CDR3, the DNA is TGCGCCAGCAGCCAAGTCGGACCCTGGGACAATGAGCAGTTCTTC. This translates into CASSQVGPWDNEQFF.

Concerning this clonotype itself: A much larger clone differs by one base, so this may be a read error. The chain has TRBV7-9 and TRBJ2-5, with D possibly TRBD1 on 6 matching bases. Germline CDR1 and CDR2: SEHNR and FQNEAQ (reference sequence). The CDR3 is 14 amino acids. The CDR3 loop is CASSQDQGGETQYF. As DNA, the CDR3 is TGCGCCAGCAGCCAAGATCAAGGGGGAGAGACCCAGTACTTC.

Only a few counts were recorded for this clonotype. The V gene is TRBV2, the J gene TRBJ2-7, with D perhaps given as TRBD1 or TRBD2 (5 bases each). Germline CDR1 SNHLY, CDR2 FYNNEI. Trimming took off 6 bases at V and 5 bases at J, with 11 bases between the two ends. The CDR3 has 12 amino acids. The CDR3 loop reads CASRSGGNEQYV. Here the CDR3 DNA reads TGTGCCAGCAGGAGTGGGGGAAACGAGCAGTACGTC.

This clonotype was seen only a few times. Being one base from a much bigger clone, this may be a read error. The conserved closing phenylalanine or tryptophan is absent in this CDR3, likely reflecting a read error. The chain links TRBV2 to TRBJ1-1; a possible D gene is TRBD1 (6 bases). This CDR3 has 13 residues. Deletions cut 5 bases from V and 8 bases from J, with 15 bases between. Germline loops: CDR1 SNHLY, CDR2 FYNNEI. The CDR3 nucleotides read TGTGCCAGCAGTACTACAGGGAGGGTGGAAGCTTTCCTT. Its translation: CASSTTGRVEAFL.

The rearrangement links TRBV9 to TRBJ2-6; D is unclear. There are 14 residues in the CDR3. The V end lost 2 bases, the J end lost 0 bases, and 3 bases lay between the germline ends. Per the germline V gene, CDR1 is SGDLS and CDR2 is YYNGEE. CDR3 region: CASSVTSGANVLTF. The CDR3 DNA sequence: TGTGCCAGCAGCGTGACCTCTGGGGCCAACGTCCTGACTTTC.

The chain has TRBV9 and TRBJ2-3; D may be TRBD2 (7 bases). Germline CDR1 reads SGDLS; CDR2 reads YYNGEE. The CDR3 spans 15 residues. Between the trimmed V and J ends, which lost 0 bases and 6 bases, there was a span of 14 bases. The CDR3 region is CASSVGWGGGDTQYF. The DNA of the CDR3 is TGTGCCAGCAGCGTAGGATGGGGGGGCGGGGATACGCAGTATTTT.

The chain is built from TRBV7-2 and TRBJ2-7, with D perhaps assigned TRBD1 or TRBD2 (5 bases each). The length of the CDR3 is 15 residues. V was pared by 1 base and J by 3 bases, with 13 bases between. Germline V gene sequence: CDR1 SGHTA, CDR2 FQGNSA. CDR3 nucleotides: TGTGCCAGCAGCTTAGAGGGGAGTAGGGGCTACGAGCAGTACTTC. Protein: CASSLEGSRGYEQYF.

V and J are TRBV20-1 and TRBJ2-6; perhaps TRBD2 as D (6 bases). CDR3 length: 15 residues. With 0 bases removed from V and 2 bases from J, the gap between germline ends came to 8 bases. From germline, CDR1 is DFQATT and CDR2 SNEGSKA (reference sequence). CDR3 loop: CSARDGGAGANVLTF. In nucleotides, the CDR3 is TGCAGTGCTAGAGATGGAGGGGCTGGGGCCAACGTCCTGACTTTC.

In this sample, this clonotype turned up a few times. The rearrangement links TRBV12-3 or TRBV12-4 to TRBJ2-1; 8 positions match TRBD1. After removal of 0 bases from V and 13 bases from J, the junction contained 11 bases not matched to a gene. This CDR3 is built from 15 residues. The CDR3 bases are TGTGCCAGCAGTTTAGCTCAGGGGGCACAGGGGGGTCAGTTCTTC. Translated, it gives CASSLAQGAQGGQFF.

The chain links TRBV5-1 to TRBJ1-2; D is ambiguous. The CDR3 runs to 13 residues. The V end was cut by 0 bases, the J end by 10 bases, with 13 bases between. CDR1 and CDR2 from the germline V gene are SGHRS and YFSETQ. Here the CDR3 DNA reads TGCGCCAGCAGCTTGGAGCTAGCGGGAGTCTACACCTTC. Amino acids: CASSLELAGVYTF.

A note on this clonotype: At one of its ends the junction is not consistent with the germline gene, which may arise from a read error. The J gene is TRBJ2-3, the V gene TRBV7-7; 8 bases are a match to TRBD2. Germline loops: CDR1 SSHAT, CDR2 FNYEAQ (reference sequence). The CDR3 sequence is 16 residues long. The CDR3: CASSPGGAEAGDTQYF. CDR3 bases: TGTGCTAGCAGCCCCGGGGGGGCAGAAGCTGGGGATACGCAGTATTTT.

The J gene is TRBJ2-7, the V gene TRBV20-1; D might be TRBD1 (5 bases). Trimming removed 8 bases at V and 2 bases at J, with 16 bases between. The germline V gene encodes CDR1 DFQATT and CDR2 SNEGSKA (reference sequence). The CDR3 extends over 13 amino acids. Here the CDR3 DNA reads TGCAGTATAGGGGTCACATCAACCTACGAGCAGTACTTC. Translation gives CSIGVTSTYEQYF.

This clonotype was counted only a few times. The chain carries TRBV28 and TRBJ1-1, with D unresolved. CDR1 and CDR2 (germline): MDHEN, SYDVKM. Trimming took off 2 bases at V and 2 bases at J, with 15 bases between the two ends. The CDR3 loop spans 16 amino acids. The CDR3 region is CASSLVFRGLNTEAFF. Here the CDR3 DNA reads TGTGCCAGCAGTTTAGTGTTCCGAGGGCTAAACACTGAAGCTTTCTTT.

A word on this clonotype: The junction differs from germline at one of its ends, possibly a read error. The rearrangement joins TRBV5-1 to TRBJ2-2; TRBD1 matches 10 bases. The CDR3 sequence is 16 residues long. Looked up from germline, CDR1 is SGHRS and CDR2 is YFSETQ. CDR3 loop: CASSQTGGQIVGELFF. CDR3 bases: TGTGCCAGCAGCCAGACAGGGGGCCAGATAGTAGGGGAGCTGTTTTTT.

The chain employs TRBV4-2 and TRBJ2-2; 14 bases are a match to TRBD2. V lost 3 bases to trimming and J lost 5 bases; unmatched junction nucleotides: 11. Germline values: CDR1 LGHNA, CDR2 YNFKEQ. This CDR3 is built from 19 residues. This chain's CDR3 is CASSHRLAGGKATTGELFF. DNA for the CDR3: TGTGCCAGCAGCCACCGACTAGCGGGAGGGAAAGCAACGACCGGGGAGCTGTTTTTT.

This clonotype has ten or more counts. The chain has TRBV10-3 and TRBJ2-2; TRBD2 matches 7 bases. Germline-derived CDR1 and CDR2 are ENHRY and SYGVKD. The CDR3 extends over 17 amino acids. V lost 6 bases and J lost 5; bases outside the gene matches: 15. The CDR3: CAISYFLSGGYTGELFF. CDR3 coding DNA: TGTGCCATCAGCTACTTTCTATCGGGAGGTTATACCGGGGAGCTGTTTTTT.

This clonotype was recorded many times. The chain recombines TRBV29-1 with TRBJ1-2, with D possibly TRBD1 on 5 matching bases. This CDR3 is 13 amino acids long. Trimming left V 7 bases short and J 2 bases short, with 14 bases between. CDR1 SQVTM and CDR2 ANQGSEA come from the germline V gene. The CDR3 DNA follows: TGCAGCGCTGGGGTCACAGGAAACTATGGCTACACCTTC. It is translated as CSAGVTGNYGYTF.

The V gene is TRBV7-2, the J gene TRBJ1-1, with D unclear. From germline, CDR1 is SGHTA and CDR2 FQGNSA. V was pared by 2 bases and J by 1 base, with 14 bases between. The CDR3 contains 16 residues. In DNA, the CDR3 is TGTGCCAGCAGCTTAAAGGGTCCAGGCTCGAACACTGAAGCTTTCTTT. This encodes CASSLKGPGSNTEAFF. The variable domain in full, completed from reference TRBV7-2 and TRBJ1-1, reads GAGVSQSPSNKVTEKGKDVELRCDPISGHTALYWYRQSLGQGLEFLIYFQGNSAPDKSGLPSDRFSAERTGGSVSTLTIQRTQQEDSAVYLCASSLKGPGSNTEAFFGQGTRLTVV.

This clonotype showed up many times. This chain uses TRBV19 with TRBJ1-2; D possibly corresponds to TRBD1 (6 bases). Germline V gene lookup returns CDR1 LNHDA and CDR2 SQIVND (reference sequence). The CDR3 runs 12 residues. The V and J ends lost 7 bases and 8 bases respectively, with 14 bases between them. CDR3 region: CASKTRTGGYTF. DNA for the CDR3: TGTGCCAGTAAGACAAGAACAGGGGGCTACACCTTC.

In its sample, this clonotype was seen once. The V and J genes are TRBV7-9 and TRBJ2-1, with 11 bases fitting TRBD2. The CDR3 runs 18 residues. V dropped 1 base and J dropped 1; count of bases not matched to a gene: 6. The germline V gene has CDR1 SEHNR and CDR2 FQNEAQ (reference sequence). The CDR3 is CASSLVSGRARSYNEQFF. The DNA of the CDR3 is TGTGCCAGCAGCTTAGTTAGCGGGAGGGCTAGGTCCTACAATGAGCAGTTCTTC.

The table lists this clonotype with many counts. The genes are TRBV7-3 and TRBJ2-1; 8 nucleotides agree with TRBD2. CDR3 size: 15 residues. V lost 5 bases, J lost 4 bases, and 7 bases stayed unmatched. Germline-derived CDR1 and CDR2 are SGHTA and FQGTGA. CDR3 sequence reads: CASSTTSGKYNEQFF. CDR3 coding DNA: TGTGCCAGCAGCACAACTAGCGGTAAATACAATGAGCAGTTCTTC.